This is a list of T cell receptor beta chains from one sample in a study of T cell responses to AZD1222 COVID-19 vaccine. Clones were read by immunoSEQ multiplex PCR, and TCRdb kept only the in-frame ones, dropping some. Of 97,000 or so clones listed, roughly 90% are singletons. Sequencing was performed on peripheral blood, taken on day 0 of AZD1222 vaccination. These receptors were obtained from an adult in good health. Both conserved end residues are part of each CDR3. The D gene is left open where the match is weak. The size entry is marked missing in some rows and otherwise reads once, few, many or a size class.

>.|TRBV29-1|TRBJ2-1|.
CSGIGGNNEQFF
TGCAGCGGGATCGGGGGTAACAATGAGCAGTTCTTC
>.|TRBV19|TRBJ1-1|.
CASSIRGGRGTEAFF
TGTGCCAGTAGTATACGGGGAGGGAGAGGCACTGAAGCTTTCTTT
>few|TRBV7-2|TRBJ2-7|.
CASSSIVAGREQYF
TGTGCCAGCAGCTCTATAGTGGCGGGGAGAGAGCAGTACTTC
>.|TRBV4-1|TRBJ1-1|.
CASSQEARVFAEAFF
TGCGCCAGCAGCCAAGAAGCCAGGGTATTCGCTGAAGCTTTCTTT
>few|TRBV20-1|TRBJ1-5|TRBD1
CSASSGGRNQPQHF
TGCAGTGCTAGTTCAGGGGGCCGGAATCAGCCCCAGCATTTT
>.|TRBV6-5|TRBJ2-7|.
CASSRDFYEQYF
TGTGCCAGCAGTCGGGACTTTTACGAGCAGTACTTC
>.|TRBV11-2|TRBJ2-7|.
CASSRLVYEQYF
TGTGCCAGCAGCCGACTGGTTTACGAGCAGTACTTC
>.|TRBV19|TRBJ2-3|TRBD1
CASSQFLSQGSDTQYF
TGTGCCAGTAGTCAATTCCTCTCACAGGGGTCAGATACGCAGTATTTT
>.|TRBV9|TRBJ1-1|.
CASSVGVSLQDTEAFF
TGTGCCAGCAGCGTAGGGGTTAGTCTTCAGGACACTGAAGCTTTCTTT
>.|TRBV12-3/TRBV12-4|TRBJ2-5|.
CASGEETQYF
TGTGCCAGCGGGGAAGAGACCCAGTACTTC
>.|TRBV5-1|TRBJ2-1|TRBD1
CASRPTGGRVGNEQFF
TGCGCCAGCAGACCGACAGGGGGAAGGGTAGGCAATGAGCAGTTCTTC
>.|TRBV6-5|TRBJ2-7|TRBD2
CASSYSMSGRAYEQYF
TGTGCCAGCAGTTACTCGATGAGCGGGAGAGCCTACGAGCAGTACTTC